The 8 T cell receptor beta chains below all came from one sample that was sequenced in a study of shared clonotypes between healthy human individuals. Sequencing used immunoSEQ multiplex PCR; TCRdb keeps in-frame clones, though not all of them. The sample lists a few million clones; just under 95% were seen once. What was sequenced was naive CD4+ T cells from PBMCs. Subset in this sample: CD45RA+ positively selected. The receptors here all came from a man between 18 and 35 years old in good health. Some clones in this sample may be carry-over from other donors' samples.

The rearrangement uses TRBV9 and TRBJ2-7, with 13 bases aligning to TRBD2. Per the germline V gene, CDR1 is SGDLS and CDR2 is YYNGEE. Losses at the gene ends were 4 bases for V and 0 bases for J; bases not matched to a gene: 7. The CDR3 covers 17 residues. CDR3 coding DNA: TGTGCCAGCAGCCCACTAGCGGGAGGGATGAGCTCCTACGAGCAGTACTTC. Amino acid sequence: CASSPLAGGMSSYEQYF.

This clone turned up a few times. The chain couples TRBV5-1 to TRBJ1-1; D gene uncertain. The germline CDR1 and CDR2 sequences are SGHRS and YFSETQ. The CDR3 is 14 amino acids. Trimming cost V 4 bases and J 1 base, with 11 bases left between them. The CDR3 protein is CASSDIRSNTEAFF. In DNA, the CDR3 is TGCGCCAGCAGCGATATCAGATCGAACACTGAAGCTTTCTTT.

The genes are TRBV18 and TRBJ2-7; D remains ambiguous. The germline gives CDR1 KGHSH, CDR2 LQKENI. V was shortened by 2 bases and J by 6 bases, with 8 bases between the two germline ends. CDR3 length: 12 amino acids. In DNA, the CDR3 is TGTGCCAGCTCACCAGTGAGTACCGAGCAGTACTTC. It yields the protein CASSPVSTEQYF.

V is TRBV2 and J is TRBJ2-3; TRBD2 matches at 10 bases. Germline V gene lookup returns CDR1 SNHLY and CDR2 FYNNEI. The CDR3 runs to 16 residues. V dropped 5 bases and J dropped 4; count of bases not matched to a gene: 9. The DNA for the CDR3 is TGTGCCAGCAGTCTACTAGCGGGAAACAGTGCAGATACGCAGTATTTT. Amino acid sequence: CASSLLAGNSADTQYF.

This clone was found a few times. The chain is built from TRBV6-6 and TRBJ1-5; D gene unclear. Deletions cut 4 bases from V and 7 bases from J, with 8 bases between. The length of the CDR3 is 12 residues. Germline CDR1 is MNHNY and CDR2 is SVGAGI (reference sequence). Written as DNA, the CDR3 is TGTGCCAGCAGTTCCGTTTTCCAGCCCCAGCATTTT. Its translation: CASSSVFQPQHF.

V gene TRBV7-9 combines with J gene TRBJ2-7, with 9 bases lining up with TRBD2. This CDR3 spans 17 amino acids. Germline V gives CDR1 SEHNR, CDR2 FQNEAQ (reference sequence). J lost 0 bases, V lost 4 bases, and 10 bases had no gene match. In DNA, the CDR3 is TGTGCCAGCAGCTCGCCGACCCCTAGCGGGAACTCCTACGAGCAGTACTTC. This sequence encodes CASSSPTPSGNSYEQYF.

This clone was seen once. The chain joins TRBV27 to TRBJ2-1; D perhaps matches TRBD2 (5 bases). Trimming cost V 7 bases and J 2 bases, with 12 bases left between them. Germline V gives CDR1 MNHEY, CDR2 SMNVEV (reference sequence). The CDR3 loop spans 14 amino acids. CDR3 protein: CASTPRVTYNEQFF. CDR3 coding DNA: TGTGCCAGCACCCCGAGGGTCACCTACAATGAGCAGTTCTTC.

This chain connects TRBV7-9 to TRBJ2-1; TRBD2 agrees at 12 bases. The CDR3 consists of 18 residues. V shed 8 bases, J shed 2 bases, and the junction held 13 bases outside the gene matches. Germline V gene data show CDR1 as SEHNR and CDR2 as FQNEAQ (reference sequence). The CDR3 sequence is CASGGATSSGRAYNEQFF. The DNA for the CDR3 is TGTGCCAGCGGCGGAGCTACTTCTAGCGGGAGGGCCTACAATGAGCAGTTCTTC.